Listed below are T cell receptor beta chains from one sample, sequenced in a study of OX40 agonist ivuxolimab in advanced cancers. Assay: immunoSEQ multiplex PCR; the TCRdb copy retains only in-frame clones and omits some. The sample lists more than 100,000 clones, just over 90% occurring once. This specimen consisted of CD4+ or CD8+ T cells sorted from blood, obtained in a trial of the OX40 agonist ivuxolimab. The receptors shown here come from an adult with an advanced solid tumor such as melanoma, head and neck, liver or kidney cancer. Each CDR3 is given with its conserved first and last residue. Fields, in order: clone size, J gene, D gene, V gene, CDR3 DNA, CDR3 protein. A D gene is named only where the DNA matches it firmly. Clone size appears in some rows only: once, few, many, or a class for an expanded clone.

>.|TRBJ2-3|.|TRBV11-2
TGTGCCAGCAGCTTAGTTACTAGTCGGTTCCCAGATACGCAGTATTTT
CASSLVTSRFPDTQYF
>.|TRBJ1-5|.|TRBV28
TGTGCCAGCAGTTTGGGAGGAATAGCCCCTAAGCCCCAGCATTTT
CASSLGGIAPKPQHF
>.|TRBJ1-1|.|TRBV12-2
TGTGCAAGTCGCTTAGTCTTCAAGGAGGGTGGTGGCACTGAAGCTTTCTTT
CASRLVFKEGGGTEAFF
>.|TRBJ2-3|TRBD2|TRBV19
TGTGCCAGTAGTATTTCTCTAGCGGAGTACACAGATACGCAGTATTTT
CASSISLAEYTDTQYF
>.|TRBJ1-6|.|TRBV7-9
TGTGCCAGCAGCCCGTATCTACCCCTCCACTTT
CASSPYLPLHF
>.|TRBJ1-1|.|TRBV2
TGTGCCAGCAGTCAGGAGGGGACTGAAGCTTTCTTT
CASSQEGTEAFF
>.|TRBJ2-7|TRBD1|TRBV27
TGTGCCAGCAGCCTCCTCCCAGGGGGCTACGAGCAGTACTTC
CASSLLPGGYEQYF
>once|TRBJ2-7|.|TRBV7-2
TGTGCCAGCAGCTTTGGTCTTGGAGGGGGCGCCTACGAGCAGTACTTC
CASSFGLGGGAYEQYF
>.|TRBJ2-7|.|TRBV19
TGTGCCAGTAGTATAGGGAAGGGACCCTACGAGCAGTACTTC
CASSIGKGPYEQYF
>few|TRBJ2-7|TRBD2|TRBV7-3
TGTGCCAGCAGCGTTCTAGCGGGGAGCTCCTACGAGCAGTACTTC
CASSVLAGSSYEQYF
>.|TRBJ2-7|.|TRBV6-6
TGTGCCAGCAGTCGATATACGGGGTACGACGAGCAGTACTTC
CASSRYTGYDEQYF
>.|TRBJ2-5|TRBD2|TRBV6-1
TGTGCCAGCAGTGATAGCGGGGGGGCCCAAGAGACCCAGTACTTC
CASSDSGGAQETQYF
>.|TRBJ2-1|TRBD2|TRBV5-1
TGCGCCAGCAGCAGAACTAGCGGGGGGCCGGGGAACTACAATGAGCAGTTCTTC
CASSRTSGGPGNYNEQFF
>.|TRBJ2-6|.|TRBV2
TGTGCCAGCAGTCGCTATAGCGGATCGAGCTCTGGGGCCAACGTCCTGACTTTC
CASSRYSGSSSGANVLTF
>.|TRBJ1-2|.|TRBV23-1
TGCGCCAGCAGTCAACCAATGGCGGGCGTGAGCTATGGCTACACCTTC
CASSQPMAGVSYGYTF
>.|TRBJ1-1|.|TRBV7-3
TGTGCCAGCAGCCCGGATTACACAAACACTGAAGCTTTCTTT
CASSPDYTNTEAFF
>.|TRBJ2-1|TRBD2|TRBV18
TGTGCCAGCTCACCGGGGGGGAGCGGTAGCTACAATGAGCAGTTCTTC
CASSPGGSGSYNEQFF
>.|TRBJ2-2|.|TRBV28
TGTGCCAGCAGACGGCCGAACACCGGGGAGCTGTTTTTT
CASRRPNTGELFF
>.|TRBJ2-7|TRBD1|TRBV19
TGTGCCAGTAGTTTGACAGGGGTAAGCGAGCAGTACTTC
CASSLTGVSEQYF
>.|TRBJ2-3|TRBD1|TRBV7-2
TGTGCCAGCAGCTTAAACAGGGGGGACCCGGATACGCAGTATTTT
CASSLNRGDPDTQYF
>.|TRBJ2-7|.|TRBV29-1
TGCAGCGGCGGTAGCGGCTACGAGCAGTACTTC
CSGGSGYEQYF
>.|TRBJ2-5|TRBD2|TRBV6-1
TGTGCCAGCTCCGGGGCCCGACTAGCGGGGGGTATCCAGTACTTC
CASSGARLAGGIQYF
>.|TRBJ1-1|.|TRBV28
TGTGCCAGCAGCCGAAACGGCGCTGAAGCTTTCTTT
CASSRNGAEAFF
>.|TRBJ1-5|.|TRBV7-2
TGTGCCAGCGGGCTGGGAGTCAATCAGCCCCAGCATTTT
CASGLGVNQPQHF
>.|TRBJ2-1|.|TRBV11-3
TGTGCCAGCAGCTTCGGTAGTGGGGTTGACAATGAGCAGTTCTTC
CASSFGSGVDNEQFF
>.|TRBJ2-1|TRBD1|TRBV28
TGTGCCAGCAGTGATCCGGGACAGGAGGGCAATGAGCAGTTCTTC
CASSDPGQEGNEQFF
>.|TRBJ1-4|.|TRBV19
TGTGCCAGTCAGGGCCTCTCTGAAAAACTGTTTTTT
CASQGLSEKLFF
>.|TRBJ1-1|.|TRBV7-9
TGTGCCAGCAGCACCGGGTCAACGGAGAACACTGAAGCTTTCTTT
CASSTGSTENTEAFF
>.|TRBJ1-1|.|TRBV6-1
TGTGCCATCTCACGGATAGATGAAGCTTTCTTT
CAISRIDEAFF
>.|TRBJ1-2|.|TRBV11-2
TGTGCCAGCAGCTTAGGGCGGGGCAGGGGAGGTTATGGCTACACCTTC
CASSLGRGRGGYGYTF
>.|TRBJ1-5|.|TRBV12-2
TGTGCAAGTCGCTTAGGATGTGTTGAGGACCCAGAAGTTCAGCCCCAGCATTTT
CASRLGCVEDPEVQPQHF
>.|TRBJ1-3|.|TRBV6-5
TGTGCCAGCAGACCTCCCTGGGGCTCTGGAAACACCATATATTTT
CASRPPWGSGNTIYF
>.|TRBJ2-2|.|TRBV2
TGTGCCAGTAGGAAAGAGGGGACCACCGGGGAGCTGTTTTTT
CASRKEGTTGELFF
>.|TRBJ2-1|TRBD1|TRBV12-5
TGTGCTAGTGGTTTGGATACAGGGGCTGGGGAGCAGTTCTTC
CASGLDTGAGEQFF
>.|TRBJ2-1|.|TRBV9
TGTGCCAGCAGCGTAGCTGGGGGCAGGGAGGGTGAGCAGTTCTTC
CASSVAGGREGEQFF
>.|TRBJ2-5|TRBD2|TRBV5-1
TGCGCCAGCAGTCTTGGAGGGGCGGGAGGCGCAGAGACCCAGTACTTC
CASSLGGAGGAETQYF
>.|TRBJ2-5|TRBD2|TRBV7-6
TGTGCCAGCAGCTCCCTTAGCGGGAGTTCAGAGACCCAGTACTTC
CASSSLSGSSETQYF
>.|TRBJ2-1|.|TRBV7-3
TGTGCCAGCAGCCCTCAGGGGCTCCCCGGAGATGAGCAGTTCTTC
CASSPQGLPGDEQFF
>.|TRBJ1-4|.|TRBV5-1
TGCGCCAGCAGCGGGTGGGGAACAACTAATGAAAAACTGTTTTTT
CASSGWGTTNEKLFF
>once|TRBJ2-3|TRBD2|TRBV7-2
TGTGCCAGCAGCGGACATGGGACTAGCGGAGCAGATACGCAGTATTTT
CASSGHGTSGADTQYF
>few|TRBJ1-2|TRBD1|TRBV27
TGTGCCAGCAGTTTATCTGGGACAGGCAGCTATGGCTACACCTTC
CASSLSGTGSYGYTF
>.|TRBJ2-7|.|TRBV4-3
TGCGCCAGCAGCCAAGGGAGGCCGGAGTTCTCCTACGAGCAGTACTTC
CASSQGRPEFSYEQYF
>.|TRBJ2-7|TRBD1|TRBV6-1
TGTGCCACCCGGACAGGGGGCTCCTACGAGCAGTACTTC
CATRTGGSYEQYF
>.|TRBJ2-1|.|TRBV7-3
TGTGCCAGCAGCTCCTCGGGACTCATCCGTAATGAGCAGTTCTTC
CASSSSGLIRNEQFF
>.|TRBJ1-6|TRBD1|TRBV6-6
TGTGCCAGCAGCCCCCCCACGACAGGGGAGTCACCCCTCCACTTT
CASSPPTTGESPLHF
>.|TRBJ2-3|.|TRBV28
TGTGCCAGCTCCTGGCAGGGGAGCACAGATACGCAGTATTTT
CASSWQGSTDTQYF
>.|TRBJ2-3|.|TRBV5-1
TGCGCCAGCAGCTTCAATCGGGGCCAGGGCACAGATACGCAGTATTTT
CASSFNRGQGTDTQYF
>.|TRBJ1-4|TRBD1|TRBV7-2
TGTGCCAGCAGTTCCTCCTCGACAGGGGGTTTTGAAAAACTGTTTTTT
CASSSSSTGGFEKLFF
>.|TRBJ2-3|.|TRBV5-4
TGTGCCAGCAGCAATAAGCGGTCTAGCACAGATACGCAGTATTTT
CASSNKRSSTDTQYF